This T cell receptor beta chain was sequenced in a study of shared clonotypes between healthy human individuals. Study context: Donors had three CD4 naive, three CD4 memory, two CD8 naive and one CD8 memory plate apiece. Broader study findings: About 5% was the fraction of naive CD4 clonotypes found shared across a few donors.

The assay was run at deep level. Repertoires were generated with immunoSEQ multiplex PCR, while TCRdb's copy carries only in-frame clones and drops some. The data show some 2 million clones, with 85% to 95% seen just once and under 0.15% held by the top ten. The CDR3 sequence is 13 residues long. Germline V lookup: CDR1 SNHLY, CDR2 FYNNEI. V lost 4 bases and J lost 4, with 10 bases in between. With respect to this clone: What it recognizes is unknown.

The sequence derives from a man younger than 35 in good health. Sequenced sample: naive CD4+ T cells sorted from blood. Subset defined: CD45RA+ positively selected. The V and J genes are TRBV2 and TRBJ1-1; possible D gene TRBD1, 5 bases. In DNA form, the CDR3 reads TGTGCCAGCAGTGGGTCAGGGACCACTGAAGCTTTCTTT. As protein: CASSGSGTTEAFF.